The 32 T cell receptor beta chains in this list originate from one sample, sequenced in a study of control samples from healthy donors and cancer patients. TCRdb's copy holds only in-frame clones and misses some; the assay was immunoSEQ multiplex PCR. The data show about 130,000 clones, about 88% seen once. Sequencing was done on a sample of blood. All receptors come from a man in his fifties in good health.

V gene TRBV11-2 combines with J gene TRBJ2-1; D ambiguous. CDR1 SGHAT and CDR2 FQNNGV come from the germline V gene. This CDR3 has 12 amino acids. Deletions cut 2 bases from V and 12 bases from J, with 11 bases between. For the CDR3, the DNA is TGTGCCAGCAGCTTATCTCAGTGGGTGCAGTTCTTC. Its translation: CASSLSQWVQFF.

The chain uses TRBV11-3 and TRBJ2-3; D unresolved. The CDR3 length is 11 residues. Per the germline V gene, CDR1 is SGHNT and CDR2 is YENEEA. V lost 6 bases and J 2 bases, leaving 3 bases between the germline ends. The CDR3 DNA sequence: TGTGCCAGCAGGTTCACAGATACGCAGTATTTT. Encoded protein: CASRFTDTQYF. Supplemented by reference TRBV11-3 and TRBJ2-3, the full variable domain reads EAGVVQSPRYKIIEKKQPVAFWCNPISGHNTLYWYLQNLGQGPELLIRYENEEAVDDSQLPKDRFSAERLKGVDSTLKIQPAELGDSAVYLCASRFTDTQYFGPGTRLTVL.

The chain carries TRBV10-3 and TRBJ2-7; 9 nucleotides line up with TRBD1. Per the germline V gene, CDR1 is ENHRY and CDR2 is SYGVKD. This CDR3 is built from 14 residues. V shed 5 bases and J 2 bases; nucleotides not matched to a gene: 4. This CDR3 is CAISRTGATYEQYF. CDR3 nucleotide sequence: TGTGCCATCAGTCGGACAGGGGCAACCTACGAGCAGTACTTC.

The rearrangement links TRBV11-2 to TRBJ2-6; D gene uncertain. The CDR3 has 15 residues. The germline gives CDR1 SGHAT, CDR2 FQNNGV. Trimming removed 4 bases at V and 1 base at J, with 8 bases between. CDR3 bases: TGTGCCAGCAGCTACACAGCTTCTGGGGCCAACGTCCTGACTTTC. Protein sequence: CASSYTASGANVLTF.

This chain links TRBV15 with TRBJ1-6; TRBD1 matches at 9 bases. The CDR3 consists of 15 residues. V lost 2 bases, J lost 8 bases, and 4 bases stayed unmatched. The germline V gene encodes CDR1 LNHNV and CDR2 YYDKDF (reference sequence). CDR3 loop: CATSRLTGGDSPLHF. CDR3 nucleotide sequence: TGTGCCACCAGCAGACTTACAGGGGGCGATTCACCCCTCCACTTT. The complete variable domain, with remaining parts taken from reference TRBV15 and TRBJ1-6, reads DAMVIQNPRYQVTQFGKPVTLSCSQTLNHNVMYWYQQKSSQAPKLLFHYYDKDFNNEADTPDNFQSRRPNTSFCFLDIRSPGLGDTAMYLCATSRLTGGDSPLHFGNGTRLTVT.

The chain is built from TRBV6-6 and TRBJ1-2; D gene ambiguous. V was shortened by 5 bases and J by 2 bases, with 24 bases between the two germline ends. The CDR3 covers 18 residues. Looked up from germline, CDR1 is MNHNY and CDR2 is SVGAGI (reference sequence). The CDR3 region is CASSRILRVADSNYGYTF. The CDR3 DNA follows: TGTGCCAGCAGTCGGATATTACGGGTGGCAGACTCCAACTATGGCTACACCTTC.

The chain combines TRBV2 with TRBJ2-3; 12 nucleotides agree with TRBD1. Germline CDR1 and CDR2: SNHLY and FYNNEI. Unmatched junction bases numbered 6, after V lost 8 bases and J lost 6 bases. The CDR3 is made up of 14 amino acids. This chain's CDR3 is CASAGTGGYDTQYF. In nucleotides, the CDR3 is TGTGCCAGCGCCGGGACAGGGGGCTATGATACGCAGTATTTT.

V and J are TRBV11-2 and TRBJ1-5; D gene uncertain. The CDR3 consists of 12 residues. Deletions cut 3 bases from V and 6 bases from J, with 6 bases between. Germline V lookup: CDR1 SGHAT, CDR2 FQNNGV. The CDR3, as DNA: TGTGCCAGCAGCTTGTTGGGTCAGCCCCAGCATTTT. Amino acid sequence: CASSLLGQPQHF.

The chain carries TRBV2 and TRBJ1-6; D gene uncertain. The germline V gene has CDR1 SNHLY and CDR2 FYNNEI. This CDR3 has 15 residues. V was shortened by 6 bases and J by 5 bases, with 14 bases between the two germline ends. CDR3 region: CASSPRSTNNSPLHF. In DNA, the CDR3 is TGTGCCAGCAGCCCCCGCAGCACTAATAATTCACCCCTCCACTTT.

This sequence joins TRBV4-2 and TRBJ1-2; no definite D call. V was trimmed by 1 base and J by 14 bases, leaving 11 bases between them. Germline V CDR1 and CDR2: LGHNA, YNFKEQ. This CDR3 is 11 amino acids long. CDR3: CASSQGSGRTF. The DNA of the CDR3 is TGTGCCAGCAGCCAAGGCTCCGGACGGACCTTC.

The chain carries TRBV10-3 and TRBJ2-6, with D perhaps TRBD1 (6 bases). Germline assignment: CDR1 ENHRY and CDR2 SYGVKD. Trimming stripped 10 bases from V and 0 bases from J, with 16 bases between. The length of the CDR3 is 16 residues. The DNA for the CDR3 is TGTGCCACCAAAGCCGGGACAAACTCTGGGGCCAACGTCCTGACTTTC. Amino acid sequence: CATKAGTNSGANVLTF.

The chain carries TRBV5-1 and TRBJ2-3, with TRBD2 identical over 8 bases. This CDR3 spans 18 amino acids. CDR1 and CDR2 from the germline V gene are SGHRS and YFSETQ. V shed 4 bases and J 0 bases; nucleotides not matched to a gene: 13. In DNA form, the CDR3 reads TGCGCCAGCAGCGACCCTCTGGCGGGGGGCCTAAGCACAGATACGCAGTATTTT. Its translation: CASSDPLAGGLSTDTQYF.

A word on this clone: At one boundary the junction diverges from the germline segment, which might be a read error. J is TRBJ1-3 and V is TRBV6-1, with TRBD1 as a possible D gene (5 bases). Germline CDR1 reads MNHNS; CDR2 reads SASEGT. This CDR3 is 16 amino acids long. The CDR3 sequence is CASREGGASSGNTIYF. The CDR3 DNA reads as TGTGCCAGCAGAGAAGGAGGGGCCAGCTCTGGAAACACCATATATTTT.

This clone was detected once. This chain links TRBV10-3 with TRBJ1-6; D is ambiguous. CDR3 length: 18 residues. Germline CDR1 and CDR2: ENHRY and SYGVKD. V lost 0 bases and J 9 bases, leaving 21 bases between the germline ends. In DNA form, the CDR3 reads TGTGCCATCAGTGAGTCTTCCACGGATCCTAGGTTCGGTTCACCCCTCCACTTT. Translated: CAISESSTDPRFGSPLHF.

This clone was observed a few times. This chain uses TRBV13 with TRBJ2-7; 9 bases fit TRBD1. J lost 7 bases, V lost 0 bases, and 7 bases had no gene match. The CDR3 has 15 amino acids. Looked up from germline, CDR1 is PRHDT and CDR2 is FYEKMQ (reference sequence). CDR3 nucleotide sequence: TGTGCCAGCAGCTTAGGGGACAGGGGCAGTCAAGAGCAGTACTTC. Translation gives CASSLGDRGSQEQYF.

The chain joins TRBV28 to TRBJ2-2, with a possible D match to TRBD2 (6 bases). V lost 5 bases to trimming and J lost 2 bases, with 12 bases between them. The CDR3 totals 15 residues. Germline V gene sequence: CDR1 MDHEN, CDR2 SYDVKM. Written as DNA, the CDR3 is TGTGCCAGCAGTCCCGGGGGATACAACACCGGGGAGCTGTTTTTT. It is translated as CASSPGGYNTGELFF. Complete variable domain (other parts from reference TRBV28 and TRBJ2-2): DVKVTQSSRYLVKRTGEKVFLECVQDMDHENMFWYRQDPGLGLRLIYFSYDVKMKEKGDIPEGYSVSREKKERFSLILESASTNQTSMYLCASSPGGYNTGELFFGEGSRLTVL.

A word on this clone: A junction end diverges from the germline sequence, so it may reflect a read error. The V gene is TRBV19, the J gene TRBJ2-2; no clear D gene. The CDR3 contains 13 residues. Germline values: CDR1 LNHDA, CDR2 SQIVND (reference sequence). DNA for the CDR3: TGTGCTAGTACCCAACTTTTGACCGGGGAGCTGTTTTTT. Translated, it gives CASTQLLTGELFF.

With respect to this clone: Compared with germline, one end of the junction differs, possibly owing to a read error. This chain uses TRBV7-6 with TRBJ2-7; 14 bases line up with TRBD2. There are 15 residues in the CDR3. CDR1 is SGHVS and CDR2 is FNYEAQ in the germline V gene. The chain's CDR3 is CASSLDGTSGGLLNF. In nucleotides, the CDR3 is TGTGCCAGCAGCTTAGACGGGACTAGCGGGGGCCTTTTAAACTTC.

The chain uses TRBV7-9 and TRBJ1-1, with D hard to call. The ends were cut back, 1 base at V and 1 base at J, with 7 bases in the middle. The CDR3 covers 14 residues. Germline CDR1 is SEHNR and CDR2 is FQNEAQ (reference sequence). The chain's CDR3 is CASSLEGPNTEAFF. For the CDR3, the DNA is TGTGCCAGCAGCTTAGAAGGGCCGAACACTGAAGCTTTCTTT.

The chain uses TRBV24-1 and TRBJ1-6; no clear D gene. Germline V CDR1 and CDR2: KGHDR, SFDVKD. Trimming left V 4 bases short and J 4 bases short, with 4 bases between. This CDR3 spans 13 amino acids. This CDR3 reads CATSESYNSPLHF. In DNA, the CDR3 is TGTGCCACCAGTGAGTCGTATAATTCACCCCTCCACTTT.

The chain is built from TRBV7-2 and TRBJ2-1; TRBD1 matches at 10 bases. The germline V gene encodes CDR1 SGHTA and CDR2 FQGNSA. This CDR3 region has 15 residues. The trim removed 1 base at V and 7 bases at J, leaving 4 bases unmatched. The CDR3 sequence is CASSLGQGAGNEQFF. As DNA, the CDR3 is TGTGCCAGCAGCTTAGGACAGGGGGCGGGGAATGAGCAGTTCTTC.

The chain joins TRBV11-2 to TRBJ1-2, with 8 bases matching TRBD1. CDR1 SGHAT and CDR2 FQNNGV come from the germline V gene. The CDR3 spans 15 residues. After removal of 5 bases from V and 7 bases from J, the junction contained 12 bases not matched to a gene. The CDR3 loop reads CASSPGQGRYRGYTF. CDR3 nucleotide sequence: TGTGCCAGCAGCCCTGGACAGGGCAGGTATCGTGGCTACACCTTC. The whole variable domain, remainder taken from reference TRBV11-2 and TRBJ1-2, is EAGVAQSPRYKIIEKRQSVAFWCNPISGHATLYWYQQILGQGPKLLIQFQNNGVVDDSQLPKDRFSAERLKGVDSTLKIQPAKLEDSAVYLCASSPGQGRYRGYTFGSGTRLTVV.

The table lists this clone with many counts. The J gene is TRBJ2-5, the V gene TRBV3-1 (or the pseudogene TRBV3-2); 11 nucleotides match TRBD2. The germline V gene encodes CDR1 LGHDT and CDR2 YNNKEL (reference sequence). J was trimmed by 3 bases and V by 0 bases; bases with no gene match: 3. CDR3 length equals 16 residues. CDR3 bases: TGTGCCAGCAGCCAAGATCTGACTAGCGGGGAAGAGACCCAGTACTTC. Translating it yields CASSQDLTSGEETQYF.

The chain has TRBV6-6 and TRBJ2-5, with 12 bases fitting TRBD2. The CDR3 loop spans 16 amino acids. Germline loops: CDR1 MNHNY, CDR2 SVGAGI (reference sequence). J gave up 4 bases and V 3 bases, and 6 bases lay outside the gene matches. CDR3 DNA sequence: TGTGCCAGCAGTTATTCTAGCGGGGGGGCTCGAGAGACCCAGTACTTC. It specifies CASSYSSGGARETQYF.

CDR3 in DNA: TGTGCCTGGAGCGTAAGACAGGGGGCCAGTACCGGGGAGCTGTTTTTT. It yields the protein CAWSVRQGASTGELFF. This chain links TRBV30 with TRBJ2-2; 10 nucleotides agree with TRBD1. Trimming took 3 bases from V and 5 from J; bases not matched to a gene: 9. In germline, CDR1 is GTSNPN, CDR2 SVGIG (reference sequence). The CDR3 contains 16 residues.

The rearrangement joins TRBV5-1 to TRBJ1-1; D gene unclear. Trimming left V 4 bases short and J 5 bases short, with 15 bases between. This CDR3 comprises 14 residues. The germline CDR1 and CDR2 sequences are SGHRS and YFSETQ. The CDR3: CASSDRIAGTEAFF. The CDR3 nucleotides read TGCGCCAGCAGCGACCGTATAGCCGGGACTGAAGCTTTCTTT.

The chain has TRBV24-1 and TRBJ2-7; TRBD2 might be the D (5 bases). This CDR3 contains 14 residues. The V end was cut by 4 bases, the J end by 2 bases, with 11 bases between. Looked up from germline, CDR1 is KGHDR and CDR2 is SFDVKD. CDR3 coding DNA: TGTGCCACCAGTGAGAACCTAGCCCCCTACGAGCAGTACTTC. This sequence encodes CATSENLAPYEQYF.

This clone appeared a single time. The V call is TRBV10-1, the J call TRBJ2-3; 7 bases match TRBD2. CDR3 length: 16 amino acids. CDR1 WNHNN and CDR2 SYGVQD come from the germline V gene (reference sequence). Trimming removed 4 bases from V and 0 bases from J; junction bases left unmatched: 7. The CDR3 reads CASSAGRGSSTDTQYF. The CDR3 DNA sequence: TGCGCCAGCAGTGCGGGGCGGGGGTCTAGCACAGATACGCAGTATTTT.

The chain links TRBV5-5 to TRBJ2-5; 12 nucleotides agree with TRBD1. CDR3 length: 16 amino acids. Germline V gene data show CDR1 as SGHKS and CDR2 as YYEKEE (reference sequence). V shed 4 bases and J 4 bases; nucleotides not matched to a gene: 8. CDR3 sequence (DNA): TGTGCCAGCAGCAGAACCGGGACAGGGGGCCGAGAGACCCAGTACTTC. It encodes CASSRTGTGGRETQYF. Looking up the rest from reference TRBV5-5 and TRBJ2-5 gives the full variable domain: DAGVTQSPTHLIKTRGQQVTLRCSPISGHKSVSWYQQVLGQGPQFIFQYYEKEERGRGNFPDRFSARQFPNYSSELNVNALLLGDSALYLCASSRTGTGGRETQYFGPGTRLLVL.

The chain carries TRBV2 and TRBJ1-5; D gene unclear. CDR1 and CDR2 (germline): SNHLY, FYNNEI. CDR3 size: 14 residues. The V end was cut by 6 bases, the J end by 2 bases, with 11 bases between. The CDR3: CASRRLSGNQPQHF. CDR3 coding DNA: TGTGCCAGCAGGCGCCTCTCCGGCAATCAGCCCCAGCATTTT.

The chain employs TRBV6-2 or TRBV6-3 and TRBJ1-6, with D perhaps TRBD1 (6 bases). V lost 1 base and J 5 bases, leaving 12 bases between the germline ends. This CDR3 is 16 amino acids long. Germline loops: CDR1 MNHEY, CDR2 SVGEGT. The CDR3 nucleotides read TGTGCCAGCAGTTACTGGACCTGGACAGATAATTCACCCCTCCACTTT. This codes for CASSYWTWTDNSPLHF.

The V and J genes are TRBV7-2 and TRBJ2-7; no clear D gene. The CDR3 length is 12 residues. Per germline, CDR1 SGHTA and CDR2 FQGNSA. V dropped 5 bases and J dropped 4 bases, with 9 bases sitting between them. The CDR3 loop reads CASSRTPYEQYF. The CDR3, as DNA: TGTGCCAGCAGCCGTACACCTTACGAGCAGTACTTC.